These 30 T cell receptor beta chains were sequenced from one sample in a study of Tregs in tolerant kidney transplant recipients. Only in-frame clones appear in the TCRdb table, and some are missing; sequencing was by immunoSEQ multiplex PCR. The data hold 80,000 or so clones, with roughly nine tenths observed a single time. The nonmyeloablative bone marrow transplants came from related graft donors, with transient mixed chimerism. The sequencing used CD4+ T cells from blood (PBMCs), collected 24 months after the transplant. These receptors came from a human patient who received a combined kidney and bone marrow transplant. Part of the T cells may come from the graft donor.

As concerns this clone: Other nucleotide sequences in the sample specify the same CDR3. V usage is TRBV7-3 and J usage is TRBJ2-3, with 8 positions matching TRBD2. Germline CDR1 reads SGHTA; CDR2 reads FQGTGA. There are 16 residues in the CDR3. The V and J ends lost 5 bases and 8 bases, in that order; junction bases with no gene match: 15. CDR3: CASSPRGGGNSPTQYF. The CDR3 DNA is TGTGCCAGCAGCCCCCGGGGGGGCGGGAATTCCCCTACGCAGTATTTT.

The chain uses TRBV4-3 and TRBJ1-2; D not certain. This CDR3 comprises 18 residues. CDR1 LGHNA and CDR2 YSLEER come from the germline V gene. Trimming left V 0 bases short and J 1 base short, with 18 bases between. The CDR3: CASSQDFGLDTRNYGYTF. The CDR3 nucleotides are TGCGCCAGCAGCCAAGATTTCGGTTTAGACACCCGTAACTATGGCTACACCTTC.

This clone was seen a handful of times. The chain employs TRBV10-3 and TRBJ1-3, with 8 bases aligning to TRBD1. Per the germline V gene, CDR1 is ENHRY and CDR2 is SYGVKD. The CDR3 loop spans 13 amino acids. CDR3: CGLRGHSGNTIYF. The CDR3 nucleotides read TGTGGCCTCAGGGGGCACTCTGGAAACACCATATATTTT.

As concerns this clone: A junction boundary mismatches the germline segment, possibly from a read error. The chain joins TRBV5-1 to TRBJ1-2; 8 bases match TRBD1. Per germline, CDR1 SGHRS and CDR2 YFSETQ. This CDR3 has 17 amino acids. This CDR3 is CASSLDGWTGNDGGYTF. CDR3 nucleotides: TGCGCCAGCAGTTTGGATGGGTGGACAGGGAATGATGGTGGCTACACCTTC.

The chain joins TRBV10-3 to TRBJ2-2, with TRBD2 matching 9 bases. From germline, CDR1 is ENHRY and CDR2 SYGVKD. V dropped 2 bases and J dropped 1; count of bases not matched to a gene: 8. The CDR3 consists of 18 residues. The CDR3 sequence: CAISENRLAEMNTGELFF. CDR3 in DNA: TGTGCCATCAGTGAGAACCGACTAGCGGAGATGAACACCGGGGAGCTGTTTTTT.

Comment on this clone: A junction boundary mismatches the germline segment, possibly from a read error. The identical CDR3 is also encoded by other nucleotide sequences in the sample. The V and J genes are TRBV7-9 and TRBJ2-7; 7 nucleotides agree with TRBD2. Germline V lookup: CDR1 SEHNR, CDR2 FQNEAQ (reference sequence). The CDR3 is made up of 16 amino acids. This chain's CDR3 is CASSLARAGRDREQYF. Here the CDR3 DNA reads TGCGCCAGCAGCTTAGCTAGGGCAGGGAGGGACCGCGAGCAGTACTTC.

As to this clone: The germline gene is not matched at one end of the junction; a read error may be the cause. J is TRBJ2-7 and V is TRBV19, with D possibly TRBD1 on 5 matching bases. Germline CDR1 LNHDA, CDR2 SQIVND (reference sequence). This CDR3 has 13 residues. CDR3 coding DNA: TGTGCCAGTAGTATTCAGGGCTCCAACGAGCAGTACTTC. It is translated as CASSIQGSNEQYF.

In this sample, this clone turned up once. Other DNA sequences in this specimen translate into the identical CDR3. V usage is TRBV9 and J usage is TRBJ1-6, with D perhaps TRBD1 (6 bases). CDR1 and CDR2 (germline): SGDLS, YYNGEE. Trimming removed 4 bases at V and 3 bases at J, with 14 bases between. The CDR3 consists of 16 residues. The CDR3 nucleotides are TGTGCCAGCAGCCCCCGTTCGGACAGCTATAATTCACCCCTCCACTTT. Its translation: CASSPRSDSYNSPLHF.

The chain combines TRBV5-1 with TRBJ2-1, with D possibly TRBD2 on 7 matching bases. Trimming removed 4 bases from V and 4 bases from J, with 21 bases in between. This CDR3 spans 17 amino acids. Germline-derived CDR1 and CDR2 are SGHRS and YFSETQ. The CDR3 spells CASSPVGGGAAYNEQFF. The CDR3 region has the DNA TGCGCCAGCAGCCCGGTCGGTGGGGGGGCCGCGTACAATGAGCAGTTCTTC. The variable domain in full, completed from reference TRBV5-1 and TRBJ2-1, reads KAGVTQTPRYLIKTRGQQVTLSCSPISGHRSVSWYQQTPGQGLQFLFEYFSETQRNKGNFPGRFSGRQFSNSRSEMNVSTLELGDSALYLCASSPVGGGAAYNEQFFGPGTRLTVL.

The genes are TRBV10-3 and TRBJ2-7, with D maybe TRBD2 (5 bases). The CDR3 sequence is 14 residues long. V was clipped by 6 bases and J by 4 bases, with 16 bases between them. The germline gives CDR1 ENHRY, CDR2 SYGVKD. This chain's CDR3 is CAIRDSRSVYEQYF. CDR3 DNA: TGTGCCATCAGGGACTCCCGGTCGGTTTACGAGCAGTACTTC.

This chain's CDR3 is CASSPTIRNTEAFF. CDR3 bases: TGTGCCAGCAGCCCCACAATCCGAAACACTGAAGCTTTCTTT. The chain has TRBV7-9 and TRBJ1-1, with no clear D. The V and J ends lost 5 bases and 2 bases respectively, with 12 bases between them. The germline gives CDR1 SEHNR, CDR2 FQNEAQ (reference sequence). The CDR3 is 14 amino acids.

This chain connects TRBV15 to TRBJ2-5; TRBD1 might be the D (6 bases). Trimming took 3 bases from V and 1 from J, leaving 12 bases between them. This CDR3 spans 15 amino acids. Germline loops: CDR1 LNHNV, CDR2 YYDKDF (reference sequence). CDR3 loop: CATSRGNRAQETQYF. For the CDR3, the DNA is TGTGCCACCAGCAGGGGGAACAGGGCCCAAGAGACCCAGTACTTC.

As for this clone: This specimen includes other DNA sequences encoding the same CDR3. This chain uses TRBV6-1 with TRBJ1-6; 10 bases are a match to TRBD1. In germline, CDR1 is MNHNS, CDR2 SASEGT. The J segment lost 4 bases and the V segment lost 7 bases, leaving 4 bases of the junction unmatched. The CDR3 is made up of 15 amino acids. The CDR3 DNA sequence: TGTGCCAGCACGGGACAGGGGATTTATAATTCACCCCTCCACTTT. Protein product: CASTGQGIYNSPLHF.

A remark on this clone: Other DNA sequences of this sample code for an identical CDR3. The CDR3 sequence: CASSLAGGPYEQYF. Written as DNA, the CDR3 is TGTGCCAGCAGCTTAGCGGGGGGGCCTTACGAGCAGTACTTC. This rearrangement joins TRBV7-9 to TRBJ2-7, with a weak D call TRBD2 (7 bases). Germline CDR1 reads SEHNR; CDR2 reads FQNEAQ (reference sequence). Trimming removed 0 bases from V and 4 bases from J, with 10 bases in between. There are 14 residues in the CDR3. Supplemented by reference TRBV7-9 and TRBJ2-7, the full variable domain reads DTGVSQNPRHKITKRGQNVTFRCDPISEHNRLYWYRQTLGQGPEFLTYFQNEAQLEKSRLLSDRFSAERPKGSFSTLEIQRTEQGDSAMYLCASSLAGGPYEQYFGPGTRLTVT.

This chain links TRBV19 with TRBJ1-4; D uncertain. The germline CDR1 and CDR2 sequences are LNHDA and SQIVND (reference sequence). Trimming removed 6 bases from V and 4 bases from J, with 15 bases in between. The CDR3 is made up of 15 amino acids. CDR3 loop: CASRGPRRLNEKLFF. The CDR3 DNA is TGTGCCAGTAGGGGCCCCCGACGGCTTAATGAAAAACTGTTTTTT.

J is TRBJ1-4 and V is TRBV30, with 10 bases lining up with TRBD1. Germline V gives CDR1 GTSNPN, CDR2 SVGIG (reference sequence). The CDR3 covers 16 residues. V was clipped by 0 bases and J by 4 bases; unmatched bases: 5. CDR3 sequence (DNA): TGTGCCTGGAGTGTAGGGACAGGGGCCCATAATGAAAAACTGTTTTTT. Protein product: CAWSVGTGAHNEKLFF.

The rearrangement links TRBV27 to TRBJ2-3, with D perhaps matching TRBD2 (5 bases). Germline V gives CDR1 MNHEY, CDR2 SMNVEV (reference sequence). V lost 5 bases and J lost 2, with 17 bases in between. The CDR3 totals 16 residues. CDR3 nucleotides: TGTGCCAGCAGTGAGGGCAGTTCTTCCCCCACAGATACGCAGTATTTT. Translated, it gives CASSEGSSSPTDTQYF.

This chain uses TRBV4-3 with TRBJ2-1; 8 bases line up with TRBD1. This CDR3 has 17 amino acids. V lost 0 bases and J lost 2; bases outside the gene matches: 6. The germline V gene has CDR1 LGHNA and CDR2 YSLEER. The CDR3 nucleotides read TGCGCCAGCAGCCAAGATCCCCAGGGGGCAACCTACAATGAGCAGTTCTTC. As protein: CASSQDPQGATYNEQFF.

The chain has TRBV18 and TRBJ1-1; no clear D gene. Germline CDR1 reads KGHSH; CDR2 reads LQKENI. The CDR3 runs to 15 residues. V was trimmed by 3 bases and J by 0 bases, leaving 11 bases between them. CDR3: CASSPLHDMNTEAFF. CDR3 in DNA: TGTGCCAGCTCACCTCTTCATGACATGAACACTGAAGCTTTCTTT.

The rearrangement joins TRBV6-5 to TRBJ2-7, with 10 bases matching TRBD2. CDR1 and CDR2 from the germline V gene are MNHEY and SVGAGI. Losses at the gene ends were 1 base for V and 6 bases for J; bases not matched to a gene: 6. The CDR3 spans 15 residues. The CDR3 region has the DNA TGTGCCAGCAGTTACTGGAGCGGGAGGGCCATCGAGCAGTACTTC. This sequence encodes CASSYWSGRAIEQYF.

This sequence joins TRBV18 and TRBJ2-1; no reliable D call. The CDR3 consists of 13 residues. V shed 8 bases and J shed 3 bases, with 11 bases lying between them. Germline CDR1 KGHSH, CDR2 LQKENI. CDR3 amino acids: CASRPTDYNEQFF. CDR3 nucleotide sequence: TGTGCCAGCCGGCCCACAGACTACAATGAGCAGTTCTTC. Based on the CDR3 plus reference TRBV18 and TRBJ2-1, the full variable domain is NAGVMQNPRHLVRRRGQEARLRCSPMKGHSHVYWYRQLPEEGLKFMVYLQKENIIDESGMPKERFSAEFPKEGPSILRIQQVVRGDSAAYFCASRPTDYNEQFFGPGTRLTVL.

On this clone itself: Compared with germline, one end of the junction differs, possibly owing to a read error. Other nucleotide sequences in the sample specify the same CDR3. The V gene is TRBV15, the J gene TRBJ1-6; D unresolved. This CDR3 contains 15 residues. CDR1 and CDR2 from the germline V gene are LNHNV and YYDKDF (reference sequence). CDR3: CATSRDTNYNSPLHF. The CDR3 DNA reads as TGTGCCACCAGCAGAGATACAAACTATAATTCCCCCCTCCACTTT. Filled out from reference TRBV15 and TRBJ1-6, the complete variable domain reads DAMVIQNPRYQVTQFGKPVTLSCSQTLNHNVMYWYQQKSSQAPKLLFHYYDKDFNNEADTPDNFQSRRPNTSFCFLDIRSPGLGDTAMYLCATSRDTNYNSPLHFGNGTRLTVT.

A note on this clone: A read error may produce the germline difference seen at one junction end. The DNA of the CDR3 is TGTGCCAGCAGTTTTTTAGGGGACAGGGGCCACTTC. This translates into CASSFLGDRGHF. The V and J genes are TRBV28 and TRBJ2-7; 10 nucleotides agree with TRBD1. There are 12 residues in the CDR3. Germline CDR1 MDHEN, CDR2 SYDVKM.

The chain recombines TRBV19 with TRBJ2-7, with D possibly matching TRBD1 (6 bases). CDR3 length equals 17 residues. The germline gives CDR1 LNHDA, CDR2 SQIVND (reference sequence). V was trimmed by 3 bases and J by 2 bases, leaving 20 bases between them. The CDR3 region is CASSIELVGTTTYEQYF. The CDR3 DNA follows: TGTGCCAGTAGTATCGAACTTGTCGGGACAACCACCTACGAGCAGTACTTC.

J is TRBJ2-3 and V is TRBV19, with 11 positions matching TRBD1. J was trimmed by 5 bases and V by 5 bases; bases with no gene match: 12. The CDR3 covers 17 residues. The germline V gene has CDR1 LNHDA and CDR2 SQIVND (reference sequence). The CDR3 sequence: CASSSRDRGMKGDTQYF. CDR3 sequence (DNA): TGTGCCAGTAGTTCCAGGGACAGGGGGATGAAGGGAGATACGCAGTATTTT.

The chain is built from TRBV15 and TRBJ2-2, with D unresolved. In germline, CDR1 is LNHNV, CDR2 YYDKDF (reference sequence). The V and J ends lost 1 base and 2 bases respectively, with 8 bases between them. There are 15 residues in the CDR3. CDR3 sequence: CATSRGASNTGELFF. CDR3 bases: TGTGCCACCAGCAGAGGGGCTTCTAACACCGGGGAGCTGTTTTTT.

The CDR3 nucleotides read TGTGCCAGCAGCCCCCTTAGCGGGTACAATGAGCAGTTCTTC. This sequence encodes CASSPLSGYNEQFF. The V and J genes are TRBV7-6 and TRBJ2-1; 7 bases match TRBD2. This CDR3 region has 14 residues. Germline V lookup: CDR1 SGHVS, CDR2 FNYEAQ. V was clipped by 5 bases and J by 4 bases; unmatched bases: 5.

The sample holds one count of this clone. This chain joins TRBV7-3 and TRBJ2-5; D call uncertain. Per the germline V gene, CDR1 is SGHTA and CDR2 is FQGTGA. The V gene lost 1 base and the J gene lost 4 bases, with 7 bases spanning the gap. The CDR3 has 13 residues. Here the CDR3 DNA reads TGTGCCAGCAGCTTAAATTTTCGAGAGACCCAGTACTTC. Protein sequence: CASSLNFRETQYF.

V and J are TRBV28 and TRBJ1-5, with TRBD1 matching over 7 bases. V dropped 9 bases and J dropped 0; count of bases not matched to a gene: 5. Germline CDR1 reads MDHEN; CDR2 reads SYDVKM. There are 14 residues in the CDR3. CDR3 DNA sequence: TGTGCCAGTGGGGGGACAGATAGCAATCAGCCCCAGCATTTT. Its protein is CASGGTDSNQPQHF. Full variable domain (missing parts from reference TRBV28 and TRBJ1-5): DVKVTQSSRYLVKRTGEKVFLECVQDMDHENMFWYRQDPGLGLRLIYFSYDVKMKEKGDIPEGYSVSREKKERFSLILESASTNQTSMYLCASGGTDSNQPQHFGDGTRLSIL.

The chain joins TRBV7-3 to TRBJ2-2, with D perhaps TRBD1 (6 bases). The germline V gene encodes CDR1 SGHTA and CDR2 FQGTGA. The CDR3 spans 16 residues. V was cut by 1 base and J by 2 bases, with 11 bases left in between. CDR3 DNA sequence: TGTGCCAGCAGCTTAAATGGGGGCGCTAACACCGGGGAGCTGTTTTTT. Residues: CASSLNGGANTGELFF.